This T cell receptor beta chain emerged from a study of T cell responses to AZD1222 COVID-19 vaccine. Regarding this clone: What it recognizes is unknown.

Measured with immunoSEQ multiplex PCR; TCRdb has only the in-frame clones, and not every one. The profile shows roughly 120,000 clones, 87% of them singletons. Study findings and constraints: Researchers report vaccine-associated CD4 TCRs spanning spike, with dominance at 160-218 and 743-854.

Germline V lookup: CDR1 ENHRY, CDR2 SYGVKD. V shed 6 bases and J 4 bases; nucleotides not matched to a gene: 12. The CDR3 is 15 residues long. The V gene is TRBV10-3, the J gene TRBJ2-7; 7 bases agree with TRBD2. Sequences were derived from peripheral blood, sampled on day 0 of AZD1222 vaccination. The sequence was obtained from an adult in good health. The CDR3 here is CAIRSSGAHSYEQYF. CDR3 nucleotide sequence: TGTGCCATCAGATCGAGCGGGGCCCATTCGTACGAGCAGTACTTC.